The 32 T cell receptor beta chains presented below share a single source sample, sequenced in a study of cytomegalovirus exposure and HLA in healthy donors. Profiling relied on immunoSEQ multiplex PCR, and the TCRdb table lists in-frame clones only, not all of them. The sample holds roughly 200,000 clones; roughly nine tenths are singletons and the top ten take roughly 6.6%. The material sequenced was PBMCs. The receptors derive from a man aged 30-40 years in good health and CMV-seropositive.

The CDR3 DNA sequence: TGTGCCAGCAGCTTGTGGGGGTCCGGGGAGCTGTTTTTT. Amino acid sequence: CASSLWGSGELFF. The chain links TRBV5-6 to TRBJ2-2; D could derive from TRBD1 or TRBD2 (5 bases each). Trimming shortened V by 1 base and J by 6 bases, and 7 bases separated the two germline ends. CDR1 and CDR2 (germline): SGHDT, YYEEEE. The CDR3 is made up of 13 amino acids.

The V gene is TRBV6-5, the J gene TRBJ1-2; TRBD1 agrees at 9 bases. CDR1 MNHEY and CDR2 SVGAGI come from the germline V gene. J was trimmed by 4 bases and V by 4 bases; bases with no gene match: 4. CDR3 size: 14 residues. CDR3 protein: CASSSDRGGYGYTF. CDR3 DNA sequence: TGTGCCAGCAGTTCAGACAGGGGGGGCTATGGCTACACCTTC.

The V and J genes are TRBV5-4 and TRBJ1-6, with 8 bases aligning to TRBD1. The CDR3 has 18 residues. J lost 0 bases, V lost 3 bases, and 8 bases had no gene match. Germline assignment: CDR1 SGHNT and CDR2 YYREEE (reference sequence). CDR3 DNA: TGTGCCAGCAGCTGGACAGGGTCCCAGAGCTCCTATAATTCACCCCTCCACTTT. It translates to CASSWTGSQSSYNSPLHF.

This clone has a single count. The chain uses TRBV6-4 and TRBJ2-1; maybe TRBD2 (6 bases). Trimming stripped 6 bases from V and 5 bases from J, with 14 bases between. The germline gives CDR1 MRHNA, CDR2 SNTAGT. The CDR3 spans 14 residues. The DNA of the CDR3 is TGTGCCAGCAGGCTAGCGTTTTCGAACAATGAGCAGTTCTTC. Residues: CASRLAFSNNEQFF.

This chain joins TRBV6-1 and TRBJ2-7, with TRBD2 identical over 10 bases. The CDR3 length is 15 residues. V lost 0 bases to trimming and J lost 1 base; unmatched junction nucleotides: 0. CDR1 and CDR2 (germline): MNHNS, SASEGT. CDR3 sequence reads: CASSEASGGSYEQYF. CDR3 nucleotide sequence: TGTGCCAGCAGTGAAGCTAGCGGGGGGTCCTACGAGCAGTACTTC.

The rearrangement joins TRBV19 to TRBJ2-3; 9 bases match TRBD1. With V trimmed by 7 bases and J by 4 bases, 3 bases remained unmatched. The germline V gene has CDR1 LNHDA and CDR2 SQIVND (reference sequence). This CDR3 is built from 13 residues. In nucleotides, the CDR3 is TGTGCCAGTACCCGGACAGGGGCAGATACGCAGTATTTT. Translated, it gives CASTRTGADTQYF.

V is TRBV6-1 and J is TRBJ1-1; D is undetermined. This CDR3 has 14 residues. V was pared by 7 bases and J by 10 bases, with 22 bases between. The germline gives CDR1 MNHNS, CDR2 SASEGT. The CDR3 bases are TGTGCCAGCATACTCAGGACTGTACTCGAGGCAGCTTTCTTT. Its translation is CASILRTVLEAAFF.

The genes are TRBV6-5 and TRBJ2-2; TRBD1 matches 7 bases. The CDR3 totals 15 residues. V dropped 6 bases and J dropped 0; count of bases not matched to a gene: 4. Germline CDR1 is MNHEY and CDR2 is SVGAGI. For the CDR3, the DNA is TGTGCCAGCAGCATAGACAGGGCGAACACCGGGGAGCTGTTTTTT. Amino acids: CASSIDRANTGELFF.

This clone was seen only once. DNA for the CDR3: TGTGCCAGCCAGACAGGCTATAATTCACCCCTCCACTTT. It specifies CASQTGYNSPLHF. This chain uses TRBV25-1 with TRBJ1-6, with TRBD1 as a possible D gene (6 bases). CDR3 length equals 13 residues. Germline loops: CDR1 MGHDK, CDR2 SYGVNS. The ends were cut back, 8 bases at V and 3 bases at J, with 8 bases in the middle.

The CDR3 sequence: CASSLGGASQPQHF. CDR3 nucleotides: TGTGCCAGCAGCTTAGGGGGCGCGTCCCAGCCCCAGCATTTT. The chain combines TRBV7-9 with TRBJ1-5; the D gene is possibly TRBD1 (5 bases). This CDR3 is 14 amino acids long. Trimming cost V 1 base and J 7 bases, with 11 bases left between them. CDR1 is SEHNR, CDR2 FQNEAQ, per germline (reference sequence).

This clone was found a few times. The chain combines TRBV19 with TRBJ2-5, with D maybe TRBD2 (6 bases). The CDR3 consists of 14 residues. V dropped 2 bases and J dropped 5 bases, with 12 bases sitting between them. From germline, CDR1 is LNHDA and CDR2 SQIVND (reference sequence). CDR3 nucleotides: TGTGCCAGTAGTATAATCGGAGGGCAGGAGACCCAGTACTTC. This translates into CASSIIGGQETQYF.

This chain connects TRBV6-5 to TRBJ2-3, with D possibly matching TRBD2 (6 bases). CDR1 MNHEY and CDR2 SVGAGI come from the germline V gene. V lost 6 bases and J lost 8, with 9 bases in between. The CDR3 is made up of 11 amino acids. DNA of the CDR3: TGTGCCAGCAGGCACGGGGGTACGCAGTATTTT. This sequence encodes CASRHGGTQYF.

The chain links TRBV5-4 to TRBJ2-1, with no clear D. Germline assignment: CDR1 SGHNT and CDR2 YYREEE (reference sequence). Trimming shortened V by 0 bases and J by 3 bases, and 7 bases separated the two germline ends. The CDR3 has 14 residues. The CDR3 loop reads CASSLDPSYNEQFF. In nucleotides, the CDR3 is TGTGCCAGCAGCTTGGATCCTAGCTACAATGAGCAGTTCTTC. Full variable domain (remainder filled in from reference TRBV5-4 and TRBJ2-1): ETGVTQSPTHLIKTRGQQVTLRCSSQSGHNTVSWYQQALGQGPQFIFQYYREEENGRGNFPPRFSGLQFPNYSSELNVNALELDDSALYLCASSLDPSYNEQFFGPGTRLTVL.

The chain carries TRBV10-2 and TRBJ1-2; D unresolved. Germline CDR1 reads WSHSY; CDR2 reads SAAADI. Trimming took 6 bases from V and 8 from J, leaving 16 bases between them. The CDR3 runs 13 residues. This CDR3 is CASRPNPAGGYTF. CDR3 DNA: TGCGCCAGCAGACCCAACCCGGCAGGAGGCTACACCTTC.

The gene calls are TRBV18 and TRBJ1-4; no definite D call. This CDR3 comprises 13 residues. Germline V lookup: CDR1 KGHSH, CDR2 LQKENI. V lost 6 bases and J 7 bases, leaving 12 bases between the germline ends. The CDR3 DNA reads as TGTGCCAGCTCTACAGAGAGGAGTGAAAAACTGTTTTTT. Its protein product is CASSTERSEKLFF.

The chain combines TRBV29-1 with TRBJ1-1, with TRBD1 matching over 7 bases. Germline assignment: CDR1 SQVTM and CDR2 ANQGSEA. The CDR3 runs 12 residues. J lost 2 bases, V lost 4 bases, and 1 base had no gene match. CDR3 bases: TGCAGCGTTGGACAGGGAAACACTGAAGCTTTCTTT. Residues: CSVGQGNTEAFF.

V is TRBV10-3 and J is TRBJ1-2, with D unclear. Germline loops: CDR1 ENHRY, CDR2 SYGVKD. V was cut by 3 bases and J by 3 bases, with 8 bases left in between. The CDR3 totals 13 residues. The CDR3 spells CAISDSADYGYTF. CDR3 sequence (DNA): TGTGCCATCAGTGACTCGGCAGACTATGGCTACACCTTC.

The rearrangement links TRBV7-2 to TRBJ1-2, with TRBD1 matching 7 bases. The junction had 5 bases not matched to a gene; V was cut back by 2 bases and J by 2 bases. Germline V gene data show CDR1 as SGHTA and CDR2 as FQGNSA. CDR3 length equals 15 residues. CDR3 sequence reads: CASSLFTGDNYGYTF. CDR3 DNA: TGTGCCAGCAGCTTATTTACAGGGGACAACTATGGCTACACCTTC.

This chain links TRBV7-2 with TRBJ2-1, with 9 positions matching TRBD1. Germline CDR1 is SGHTA and CDR2 is FQGNSA. The CDR3 covers 13 residues. Unmatched junction bases numbered 6, after V lost 8 bases and J lost 7 bases. CDR3 loop: CASPGQGRNEQFF. The CDR3 nucleotides read TGTGCCAGCCCGGGACAGGGAAGGAATGAGCAGTTCTTC.

The chain recombines TRBV7-2 with TRBJ2-7; D perhaps matches TRBD1 (5 bases). This CDR3 has 13 amino acids. Trimming shortened V by 3 bases and J by 5 bases, and 11 bases separated the two germline ends. Germline V gives CDR1 SGHTA, CDR2 FQGNSA. The CDR3 DNA reads TGTGCCAGCAGCTTCTCAGGGCGCCACGAGCAGTACTTC. Its translation: CASSFSGRHEQYF.

This chain connects TRBV29-1 to TRBJ2-1; 12 bases align to TRBD2. CDR1 and CDR2 (germline): SQVTM, ANQGSEA. V dropped 6 bases and J dropped 4; count of bases not matched to a gene: 4. The CDR3 spans 14 residues. CDR3 residues: CSVALAGGYNEQFF. CDR3 coding DNA: TGCAGCGTGGCCCTAGCGGGGGGGTACAATGAGCAGTTCTTC.

The V and J genes are TRBV7-9 and TRBJ2-7; 8 bases are a match to TRBD2. Germline-derived CDR1 and CDR2 are SEHNR and FQNEAQ (reference sequence). Trimming at V came to 3 bases and at J to 1 base, leaving 8 bases not matched to a gene. This CDR3 has 16 amino acids. This chain's CDR3 is CASSFQHTSGSYEQYF. DNA of the CDR3: TGTGCCAGCAGCTTCCAGCATACTAGCGGTTCCTACGAGCAGTACTTC.

The chain recombines TRBV27 with TRBJ1-2, with D maybe TRBD1 (6 bases). V lost 8 bases and J 10 bases, leaving 20 bases between the germline ends. There are 13 residues in the CDR3. Germline CDR1 is MNHEY and CDR2 is SMNVEV (reference sequence). The CDR3 region is CASRSTGTTDYTF. The CDR3 DNA reads TGTGCCAGCCGATCTACCGGGACAACCGACTACACCTTC.

The V and J genes are TRBV19 and TRBJ1-4; weak D call: TRBD1 (5 bases). The length of the CDR3 is 16 residues. Germline V CDR1 and CDR2: LNHDA, SQIVND (reference sequence). V lost 5 bases, J lost 8 bases, and 21 bases lay in between. The CDR3 coding sequence is TGTGCCAGTAGTGGCAGAACCCGGGACCGTCGGGAAAAACTGTTTTTT. Translating it yields CASSGRTRDRREKLFF. Full variable domain (rest looked up from reference TRBV19 and TRBJ1-4): DGGITQSPKYLFRKEGQNVTLSCEQNLNHDAMYWYRQDPGQGLRLIYYSQIVNDFQKGDIAEGYSVSREKKESFPLTVTSAQKNPTAFYLCASSGRTRDRREKLFFGSGTQLSVL.

The chain links TRBV6-1 to TRBJ1-5; TRBD1 agrees at 7 bases. CDR1 is MNHNS, CDR2 SASEGT, per germline. This CDR3 has 15 residues. With V trimmed by 6 bases and J by 1 base, 6 bases remained unmatched. The chain's CDR3 is CASRTGQVSNQPQHF. Here the CDR3 DNA reads TGTGCCAGCAGAACCGGACAGGTGAGCAATCAGCCCCAGCATTTT.

The rearrangement links TRBV5-8 to TRBJ1-1; possible D gene TRBD1, 6 bases. The length of the CDR3 is 16 residues. V lost 4 bases, J lost 1 base, and 17 bases lay in between. Germline CDR1 SGHTS, CDR2 YDEGEE. CDR3 DNA sequence: TGTGCCAGCAGCCATTACCCCGGGACATCGAACACTGAAGCTTTCTTT. It specifies CASSHYPGTSNTEAFF.

The chain uses TRBV5-1 and TRBJ2-7, with 12 bases matching TRBD2. The CDR3 covers 16 residues. The J segment lost 4 bases and the V segment lost 1 base, leaving 6 bases of the junction unmatched. Germline V CDR1 and CDR2: SGHRS, YFSETQ. Here the CDR3 reads CASSLTPGTSGYEQYF. The CDR3 coding sequence is TGCGCCAGCAGCTTGACACCCGGGACTAGCGGGTACGAGCAGTACTTC.

The chain employs TRBV6-6 and TRBJ2-2; the match to TRBD1 covers 7 bases. Germline values: CDR1 MNHNY, CDR2 SVGAGI (reference sequence). The CDR3 contains 16 residues. The ends lost 5 bases at V and 3 bases at J; junction bases unmatched: 9. The CDR3 DNA reads as TGTGCCAGCAGTACCCGGGTCCAGGGGGACACCGGGGAGCTGTTTTTT. Residues: CASSTRVQGDTGELFF.

The chain combines TRBV20-1 with TRBJ2-3; D uncertain. The CDR3 runs to 11 residues. The ends were cut back, 3 bases at V and 6 bases at J, with 7 bases in the middle. CDR1 DFQATT and CDR2 SNEGSKA come from the germline V gene (reference sequence). The chain's CDR3 is CSARFGDTQYF. CDR3 sequence (DNA): TGCAGTGCTAGGTTCGGGGATACGCAGTATTTT.

This chain links TRBV7-9 with TRBJ1-2, with D hard to call. V lost 1 base, J lost 3 bases, and 9 bases lay in between. The germline V gene has CDR1 SEHNR and CDR2 FQNEAQ (reference sequence). This CDR3 has 14 residues. The CDR3 loop reads CASSLGSLDYGYTF. In nucleotides, the CDR3 is TGTGCCAGCAGCTTAGGCTCCTTGGACTATGGCTACACCTTC.

V and J are TRBV7-3 and TRBJ2-1; D is uncertain. CDR1 is SGHTA and CDR2 is FQGTGA in the germline V gene. The CDR3 loop spans 13 amino acids. The V and J ends lost 1 base and 8 bases respectively, with 9 bases between them. CDR3 bases: TGTGCCAGCAGCTTAAGGTGGAAGGATGAGCAGTTCTTC. Amino acid sequence: CASSLRWKDEQFF.

The rearrangement joins TRBV29-1 to TRBJ1-1; D is possibly TRBD1 (6 bases). CDR3 length: 14 amino acids. Germline CDR1 and CDR2: SQVTM and ANQGSEA. Trimming cost V 4 bases and J 0 bases, with 12 bases left between them. CDR3 DNA sequence: TGCAGCGTTGTCGGACAGTTCATGAACACTGAAGCTTTCTTT. This encodes CSVVGQFMNTEAFF.